This T cell receptor beta chain was profiled in a study of blood T cell repertoires in COVID-19. The germline V gene has CDR1 LNHDA and CDR2 SQIVND (reference sequence). The CDR3 is 16 amino acids. The germline V and J ends were trimmed by 7 bases and 1 base, with 16 bases remaining between them. Generated by immunoSEQ multiplex PCR, the TCRdb table keeps only in-frame clones and is missing some. The table has just over 90,000 clones, 85% to 90% seen once; the top ten hold roughly 1.5%. The sample comprised peripheral blood. J is TRBJ1-4 and V is TRBV19, with D perhaps TRBD1 (5 bases). The clonotype originates from a human donor with active COVID-19. The donor label of this sample is uncertain. This chain's CDR3 is CASTQGIGETNEKLFF. In nucleotides, the CDR3 is TGTGCCAGTACTCAGGGCATAGGGGAAACTAATGAAAAACTGTTTTTT.